What follows is one T cell receptor beta chain and its context. Its specific antigen is unknown. Base qualities were left out, and no much larger clone turns up one base away. The library was produced with the immunoSEQ multiplex PCR assay. For the multiplex PCR, a mixture combining 60 forward primers for TCR Vbeta segments and 13 reverse primers for TCR Jbeta segments was used. A multiplex PCR assay on genomic DNA amplified the CDR3 region of rearranged TCR beta genes. Amplified TCR beta libraries were sequenced as 87-base-pair reads on the Illumina HiSeq System. Under the source paper's analysis protocol: Across the 700 or so repertoires, a later analysis counted approximately 75 million unique TCR beta chains, around 11 million of which were shared by at least two donors. A nearest-neighbor algorithm error-corrected the raw reads and collapsed the reads into unique sequences, merging closely related sequences to remove PCR and sequencing errors. V, D and J gene segments were assigned by aligning CDR3 sequences to IMGT reference sequences. For a sequence to be retained, at least a six-nucleotide match to both a V gene segment and a J gene segment was required. Rearrangements were classified as productive when the CDR3 lacked stop codons and remained in frame with V and J, and all other rearrangements were classified as non-productive. CDR3 was defined according to IMGT convention as the region running from the second conserved V-encoded cysteine to the conserved J-encoded phenylalanine. The earlier analysis of some 600 of the donors excluded sequences that lacked an unambiguous match to a single V gene segment. In an earlier analysis of approximately 610 of the donors, V segments were called functional above 56.7% productive rearrangements and were called segregating when the between-donor standard deviation exceeded 5%. To diagnose cytomegalovirus status from the catalog of TCR beta chain sequences, a statistical classification framework was built. In a later analysis, V and J genes were assigned by comparing TCR nucleotide sequences against IMGT/GENE-DB human TR gene sequences. Using the TCRdist pipeline, a later analysis assigned CDR3 sequences along with most-parsimonious VDJ recombination scenarios. A later analysis defined each TCR beta chain by its CDR3 amino acid sequence plus V-gene family, and excluded reads lacking a unique V-gene family. In a later analysis, fewer than 650 highly shared, low-generation-probability nucleotide sequences were removed to address suspected cross-contamination and a sequencing artifact. In a later analysis, a clonal expansion index was calculated for each public chain from normalized within-repertoire ranks of inferred template counts. Generation probabilities in a later analysis came from a VDJ recombination model fitted to out-of-frame rearrangements, and those results were checked against IGoR. In a later analysis, TCR-TCR, TCR-HLA and TCR-CMV co-occurrence was scored with hypergeometric tests, and a repertoire-size bias correction was applied to TCR pairs. To estimate false discovery rates, a later analysis permuted the HLA or CMV assignments 20 times. In a later analysis, co-occurring TCRs were grouped using DBSCAN, with TCRdist sequence similarity added in when clustering inside HLA-allele-positive subsets. Repertoires with fewer than 30,000 or more than 120,000 public chains were left out of co-occurrence clustering, as were five repertoires with anomalous nucleotide sharing. TCRdb limited this immuneACCESS table to in-frame rearrangements with V and J called. A share of clones is missing; checked studies link under half to unresolved V genes, and the rest is unexplained. V, J and clone size derive from that table, while D and trimming were established from the DNA sequence. This sample has 50,000 to 65,000 clones in its table, and around 72% of those were observed once. The top ten hold around 21% of the sample.

This entry is derived from a study of cytomegalovirus exposure and HLA in healthy donors (dated by TCRdb to the late 2010s). Turning to the overall study: An earlier analysis of several hundred of the donors reported 250 to 350 Gb of sequence data and some 100 million unique TCR beta sequences from about 180 million T cells. Roughly 320 gigabases of sequencing data and 70 million to 95 million unique TCR sequences made up an early release that covered approximately 620 HLA-typed donors. Of the roughly 400 genotyped donors, approximately 80% fell in the genetic ancestry cluster associated with self-reported Caucasian donors. The aim of the study was to test whether cataloging public T cell receptors could identify signatures of past pathogen exposure. The study profiled the T cell repertoires of 500 to 800 subjects by immunosequencing and related them to cytomegalovirus serostatus. Along with the approximately 670-subject first cohort, a separate validation cohort of over a hundred different subjects was used. High-throughput TCR immunosequencing, statistical association of individual TCRs with disease status, and machine learning were combined to predict cytomegalovirus infection status. A later analysis re-analyzed previously published TCR beta repertoires from 666 donors and added high-resolution HLA genotyping to study TCR occurrence patterns. Rather than using new phenotypic data, the later analysis identified candidate immune exposures from TCR beta sequences and from how often those sequences occurred across donors. To decide whether each TCR beta V gene segment behaved as functional or pseudogenic, an earlier analysis of fewer than 750 of the donors relied on high-throughput TCR beta sequencing. Donor age, sex, ethnicity and CMV serostatus were collected together with the repertoire data. Genome-wide SNP genotypes for about 60% of the roughly 700 donors were used in a later genetic analysis, which treated that subset as a discovery cohort. All discovery cohort repertoires had been generated using a single sequencing platform. HLA typing included class I and class II loci at four-digit resolution. Typing coverage differed by locus: A, B, C, DRB1 and DQB1 were typed in about 629-630 donors, DQA1 in about 500, DPA1 in around 610, and DPB1 in 450 to 480. Several DR-DQ haplotypes were treated as single units for association and clustering because of strong linkage in the cohort. Across around 400 genotyped donors of the cohort, an average of about 240,000 unique TCR beta nucleotide sequences per donor were sequenced, and roughly 17% of those sequences were non-productive.

At the junction V is shortened by 2 bases and J by 12 bases, with 13 bases in between. CDR1 KGHSH and CDR2 LQKENI are derived from the germline V gene. Including cysteine and phenylalanine, the CDR3 has 12 amino acids. The read is trimmed to its CDR3 DNA, 36 bases read in frame from base 1. General conclusions and limits of the study: A cluster of highly shared sequence variants was judged likely to represent a technical artifact of the sequencing pipeline. In a later analysis, TCR association rates were found to vary across HLA loci, with the most associated TCRs seen for DRB1 alleles and the fewest for HLA-C alleles. Roughly uniform sequencing depth across donors was assumed in presence/absence analyses, although this assumption may not hold. In an earlier analysis of 500 to 650 of the donors, most TCR beta V segments appeared in productive rearrangements about 90% or about 30% of the time, broadly matching IMGT annotations. Most TCR sequences were observed very rarely across donors, whereas some public TCRs were present in many individuals. Specific HLA alleles were associated with about 17,000 TCR beta sequences at a false discovery rate of 0.05 in a later analysis. A later analysis found that HLA-associated TCR beta chains were more clonally expanded and had lower generation probabilities than equally common non-associated chains. CMV serostatus was the only immune exposure information available for the cohort. Most CMV-associated TCR beta chains appeared to be HLA-restricted in a later analysis, and the HLA associations seemed to be driven largely by CMV exposure. The authors suggested that the approach could potentially be generalized to other disease states and immunological phenotypes. Because the 87-base-pair reads could not distinguish some IMGT-functional V segments, including TRBV6-2 and TRBV6-3, those segments were excluded. A later genetic analysis reported fewer N-insertions in productive TCRs among donors in an Asian-associated ancestry cluster than the approximately 700-donor mean. Because counts were too low, 15 or so rarely observed V segments, including chromosome 9 orphons, were excluded from the earlier analysis of some 540 of the donors. In vitro tests confirmed that a few of the cytomegalovirus-associated TCR beta chains recognize cytomegalovirus antigens. A later analysis reported that several top co-occurrence clusters appeared linked to parvovirus B19, influenza, CMV and Epstein-Barr virus. Correlated functional status among segregating V segments might reflect linkage disequilibrium, but an unknown experimental factor could not be ruled out. When HLA alleles, especially DR and DQ, strongly co-occurred, TCR associations were difficult to assign to individual alleles. A further reported finding was that TCR beta sequences accurately predicted the HLA-A and HLA-B alleles for most subjects in the first cohort. The cohort was sequenced for TCR beta chains only, and without alpha or paired-chain data the features that could be detected were limited. Because some donors lacked HLA typing at each locus, the association tests relied only on the typed subset. In the study, approximately 160 TCR beta chains were listed as associated with cytomegalovirus. An association between a missense DCLRE1C variant and V-gene and J-gene trimming of TCR beta chains was found in a later genetic analysis and replicated in an independent cohort. In both the original and validation cohorts, the classifier was reported to diagnose cytomegalovirus status with high specificity and sensitivity.

The cohort consisted of 650 to 700 healthy bone marrow donors. All cohort members were sampled while nominally healthy, although unrecorded immune exposures were likely present. The donor tested CMV seropositive, placing the donor among the 289 seropositive members of the cohort. Every donor gave a peripheral blood sample, and the peripheral blood mononuclear cells from that sample were used for TCR beta sequencing. The Qiagen DNeasy Blood Extraction Kit was used to extract genomic DNA from the blood cell samples. The material sequenced was PBMCs. The TCR was taken from a woman in her forties or fifties in good health and CMV-seropositive. The V gene is TRBV18 and the J gene is TRBJ1-1; TRBD1 is a weak D gene call, 5 bases matching. The CDR3 reads CASSPIQDSSFF. The nucleotides are TGTGCCAGCTCACCAATACAGGATTCGTCTTTCTTT.